This T cell receptor (beta chain) was identified during a study of cytomegalovirus exposure and HLA in healthy donors. General observations from the study: Overall, about 160 TCR beta chains were annotated as cytomegalovirus-associated. Sequencing depth roughly uniform across donors was assumed in presence/absence analyses.

Primers: 60 Vbeta forward and 13 Jbeta reverse. Repertoires were generated with immunoSEQ multiplex PCR, while TCRdb's copy carries only in-frame clones and drops some. In the table there are about 69,000 clones, about 73% of which are singletons. With regard to this clone: Antigen unknown.

This receptor was taken from a woman between 25 and 40 years old in good health and CMV-seronegative. The sample consisted of PBMCs.

The CDR3 DNA follows: TGTGCCAGCTTTGACAGGGGGTATAATTCACCCCTCCACTTT. This sequence encodes CASFDRGYNSPLHF. The J gene is TRBJ1-6, the V gene TRBV6-1; 9 nucleotides align to TRBD1. Looked up from germline, CDR1 is MNHNS and CDR2 is SASEGT. V shed 8 bases and J 4 bases; nucleotides not matched to a gene: 3. The CDR3 totals 14 residues.